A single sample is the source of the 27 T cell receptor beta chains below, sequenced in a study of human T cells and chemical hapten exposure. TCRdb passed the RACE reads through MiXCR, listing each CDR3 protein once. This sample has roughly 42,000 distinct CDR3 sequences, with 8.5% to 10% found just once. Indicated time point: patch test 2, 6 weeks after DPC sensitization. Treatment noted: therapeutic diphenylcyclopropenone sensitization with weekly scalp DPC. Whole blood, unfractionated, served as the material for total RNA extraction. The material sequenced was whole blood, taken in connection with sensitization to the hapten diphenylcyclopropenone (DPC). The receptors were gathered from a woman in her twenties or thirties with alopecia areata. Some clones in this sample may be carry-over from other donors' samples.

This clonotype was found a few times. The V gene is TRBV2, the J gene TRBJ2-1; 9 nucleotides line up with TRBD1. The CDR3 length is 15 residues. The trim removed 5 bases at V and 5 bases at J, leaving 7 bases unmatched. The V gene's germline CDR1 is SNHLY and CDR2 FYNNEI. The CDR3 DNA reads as TGTGCCAGCAGTTTCGGACAGGGGAGGAACAATGAGCAGTTCTTC. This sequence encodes CASSFGQGRNNEQFF.

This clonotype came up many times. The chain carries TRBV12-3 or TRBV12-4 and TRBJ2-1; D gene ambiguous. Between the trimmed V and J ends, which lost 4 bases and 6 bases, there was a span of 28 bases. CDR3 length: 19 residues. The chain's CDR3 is CASSSRTILTRSPINEQFF. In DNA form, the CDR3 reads TGTGCCAGCAGTTCCCGAACCATCTTGACTCGTTCCCCGATCAATGAGCAGTTCTTC.

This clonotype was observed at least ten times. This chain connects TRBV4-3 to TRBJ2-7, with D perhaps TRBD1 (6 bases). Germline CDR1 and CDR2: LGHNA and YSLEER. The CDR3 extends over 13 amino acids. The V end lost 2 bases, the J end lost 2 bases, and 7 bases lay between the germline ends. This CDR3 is CASSQRQAYEQYF. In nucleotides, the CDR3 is TGCGCCAGCAGCCAAAGACAGGCCTACGAGCAGTACTTC.

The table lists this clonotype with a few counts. CDR3 protein: CASSPQSARGNTEAFF. The CDR3 DNA follows: TGTGCCAGCAGTCCTCAATCCGCACGGGGGAACACTGAAGCTTTCTTT. V usage is TRBV27 and J usage is TRBJ1-1; D not certain. V was clipped by 5 bases and J by 1 base, with 17 bases between them. Per the germline V gene, CDR1 is MNHEY and CDR2 is SMNVEV (reference sequence). This CDR3 is built from 16 residues.

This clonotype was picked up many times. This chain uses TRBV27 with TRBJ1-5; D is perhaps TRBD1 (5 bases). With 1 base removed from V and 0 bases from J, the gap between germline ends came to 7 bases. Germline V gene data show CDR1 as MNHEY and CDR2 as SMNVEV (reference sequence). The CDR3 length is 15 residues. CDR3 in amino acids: CASSLWGSSNQPQHF. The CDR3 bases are TGTGCCAGCAGTTTATGGGGGTCTAGCAATCAGCCCCAGCATTTT.

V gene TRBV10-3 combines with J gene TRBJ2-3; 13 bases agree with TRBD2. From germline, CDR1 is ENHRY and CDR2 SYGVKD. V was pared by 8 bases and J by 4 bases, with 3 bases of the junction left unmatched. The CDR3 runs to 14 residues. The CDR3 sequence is CAIGLAGDADTQYF. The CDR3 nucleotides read TGTGCCATCGGACTAGCGGGGGACGCAGATACGCAGTATTTT.

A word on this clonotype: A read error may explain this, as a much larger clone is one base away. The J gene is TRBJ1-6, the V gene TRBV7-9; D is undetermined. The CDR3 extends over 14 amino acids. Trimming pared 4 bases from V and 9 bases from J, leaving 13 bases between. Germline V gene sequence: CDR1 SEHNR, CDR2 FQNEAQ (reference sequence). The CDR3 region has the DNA TGTGCCAGCAGCTCCTGGGCCACCATTTCACCCCTCCACTTT. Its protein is CASSSWATISPLHF.

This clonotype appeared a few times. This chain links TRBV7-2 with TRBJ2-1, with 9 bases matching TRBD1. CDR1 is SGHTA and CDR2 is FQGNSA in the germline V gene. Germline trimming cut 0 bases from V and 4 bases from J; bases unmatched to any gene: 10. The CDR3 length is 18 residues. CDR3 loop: CASSLARRTGVGYNEQFF. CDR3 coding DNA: TGTGCCAGCAGCTTAGCTCGTAGGACAGGGGTGGGATACAATGAGCAGTTCTTC. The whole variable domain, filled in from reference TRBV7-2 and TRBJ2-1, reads GAGVSQSPSNKVTEKGKDVELRCDPISGHTALYWYRQSLGQGLEFLIYFQGNSAPDKSGLPSDRFSAERTGGSVSTLTIQRTQQEDSAVYLCASSLARRTGVGYNEQFFGPGTRLTVL.

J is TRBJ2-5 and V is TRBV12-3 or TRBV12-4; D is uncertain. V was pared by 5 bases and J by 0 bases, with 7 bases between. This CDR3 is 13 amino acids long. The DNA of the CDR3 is TGTGCCAGCAGTCTAAACGACCAAGAGACCCAGTACTTC. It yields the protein CASSLNDQETQYF.

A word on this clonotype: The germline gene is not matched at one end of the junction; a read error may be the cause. CDR3 DNA: TGTGCCAGCTGTAGCGGGGGGGCATTCGAGCAGAACTTC. Residues: CASCSGGAFEQNF. V and J are TRBV12-3 or TRBV12-4 and TRBJ2-7; 11 nucleotides agree with TRBD2. The CDR3 sequence is 13 residues long.

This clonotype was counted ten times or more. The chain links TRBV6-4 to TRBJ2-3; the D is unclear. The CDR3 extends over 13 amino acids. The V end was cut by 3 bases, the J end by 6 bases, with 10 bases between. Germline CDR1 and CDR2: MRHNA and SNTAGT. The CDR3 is CASSEDTGDTQYF. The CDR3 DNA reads TGTGCCAGCAGTGAAGACACCGGGGATACGCAGTATTTT.

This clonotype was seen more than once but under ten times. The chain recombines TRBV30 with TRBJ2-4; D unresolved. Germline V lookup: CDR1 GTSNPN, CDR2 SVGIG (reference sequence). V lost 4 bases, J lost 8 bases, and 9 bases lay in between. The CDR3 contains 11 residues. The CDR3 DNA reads TGTGCCTGGACTCCTGGGGACATTCAGTACTTC. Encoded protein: CAWTPGDIQYF.

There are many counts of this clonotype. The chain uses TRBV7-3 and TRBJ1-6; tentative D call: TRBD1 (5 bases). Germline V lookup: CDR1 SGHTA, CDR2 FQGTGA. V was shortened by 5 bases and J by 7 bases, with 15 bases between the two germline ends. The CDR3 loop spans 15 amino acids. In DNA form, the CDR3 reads TGTGCCAGCAGCCCCCTCCCTAGGGGAAATTCACCCCTCCACTTT. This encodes CASSPLPRGNSPLHF.

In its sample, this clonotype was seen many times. CDR3 amino acids: CALVTWDQAYEQYF. As DNA, the CDR3 is TGTGCCCTTGTCACTTGGGACCAGGCCTACGAGCAGTACTTC. V is TRBV30 and J is TRBJ2-7; either TRBD1 or TRBD2 may supply D (5 bases each). Germline V CDR1 and CDR2: GTSNPN, SVGIG (reference sequence). The CDR3 loop spans 14 amino acids. Deletions cut 8 bases from V and 2 bases from J, with 19 bases between.

The CDR3 reads CASRGGLVTDTQYF. The CDR3 DNA sequence: TGTGCCAGCAGGGGGGGGTTAGTTACAGATACGCAGTATTTT. The chain carries TRBV6-1 and TRBJ2-3; 7 nucleotides agree with TRBD2. Trimming at V came to 6 bases and at J to 3 bases, leaving 6 bases not matched to a gene. Germline CDR1 is MNHNS and CDR2 is SASEGT. This CDR3 spans 14 amino acids.

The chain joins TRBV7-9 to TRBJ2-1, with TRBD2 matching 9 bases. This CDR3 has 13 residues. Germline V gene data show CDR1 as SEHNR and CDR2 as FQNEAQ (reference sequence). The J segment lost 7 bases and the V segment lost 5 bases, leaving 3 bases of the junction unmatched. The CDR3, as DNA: TGTGCCAGCAGCCCTACTAGCGGGAATGAGCAGTTCTTC. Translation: CASSPTSGNEQFF.

CDR3 sequence: CSAGRAGEKLFF. In nucleotides, the CDR3 is TGCAGCGCCGGACGGGCGGGTGAAAAACTGTTTTTT. The J gene is TRBJ1-4, the V gene TRBV29-1; no clear D. Germline values: CDR1 SQVTM, CDR2 ANQGSEA. The CDR3 spans 12 residues. Deletions cut 7 bases from V and 7 bases from J, with 13 bases between.

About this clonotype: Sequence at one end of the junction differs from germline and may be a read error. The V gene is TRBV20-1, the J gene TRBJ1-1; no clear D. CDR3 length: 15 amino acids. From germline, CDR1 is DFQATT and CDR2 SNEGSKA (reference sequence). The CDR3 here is CSARGNWALNTEAFF. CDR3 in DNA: TGCAGTGCTAGAGGGAATTGGGCCCTGAACACTGAAGCCTTCTTT.

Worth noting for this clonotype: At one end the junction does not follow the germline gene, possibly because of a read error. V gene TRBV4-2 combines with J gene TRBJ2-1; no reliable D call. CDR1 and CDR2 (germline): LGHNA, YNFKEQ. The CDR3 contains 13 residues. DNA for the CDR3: TGTGTCAGCAGCTCAGTGGGATCGGATGAGCAGTTCTTC. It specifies CVSSSVGSDEQFF.

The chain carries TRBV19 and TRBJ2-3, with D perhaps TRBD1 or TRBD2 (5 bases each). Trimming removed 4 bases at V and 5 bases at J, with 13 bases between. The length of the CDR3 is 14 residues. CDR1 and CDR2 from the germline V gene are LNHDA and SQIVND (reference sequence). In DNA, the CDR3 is TGTGCCAGTAGTAAGGGGACGACGGGAGATACGCAGTATTTT. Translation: CASSKGTTGDTQYF.

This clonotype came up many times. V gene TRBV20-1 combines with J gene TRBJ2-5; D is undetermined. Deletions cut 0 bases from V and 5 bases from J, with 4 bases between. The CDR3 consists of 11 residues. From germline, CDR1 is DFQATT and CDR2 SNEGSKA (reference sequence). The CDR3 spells CSARDLETQYF. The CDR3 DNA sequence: TGCAGTGCTAGAGATCTTGAGACCCAGTACTTC.

CDR3 amino acids: CASSQDSNYGYTF. DNA of the CDR3: TGTGCCAGCAGCCAAGATTCCAACTATGGCTACACCTTC. The chain is built from TRBV4-2 and TRBJ1-2; D gene uncertain. Germline V gene lookup returns CDR1 LGHNA and CDR2 YNFKEQ. V gave up 0 bases and J gave up 2 bases, with 4 bases separating them. This CDR3 has 13 residues.

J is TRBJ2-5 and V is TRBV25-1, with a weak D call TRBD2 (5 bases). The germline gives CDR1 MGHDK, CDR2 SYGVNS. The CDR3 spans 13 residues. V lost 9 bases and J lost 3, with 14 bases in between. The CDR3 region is CASTSGVEETQYF. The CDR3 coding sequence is TGTGCCAGTACCTCCGGGGTTGAAGAGACCCAGTACTTC. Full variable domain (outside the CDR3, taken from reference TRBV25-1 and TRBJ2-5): EADIYQTPRYLVIGTGKKITLECSQTMGHDKMYWYQQDPGMELHLIHYSYGVNSTEKGDLSSESTVSRIRTEHFPLTLESARPSHTSQYLCASTSGVEETQYFGPGTRLLVL.

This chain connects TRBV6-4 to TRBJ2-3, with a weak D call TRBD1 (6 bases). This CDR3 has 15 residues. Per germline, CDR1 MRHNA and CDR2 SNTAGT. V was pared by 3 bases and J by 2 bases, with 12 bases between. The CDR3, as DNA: TGTGCCAGCAGTGAGGACAGATCCCCCACAGATACGCAGTATTTT. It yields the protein CASSEDRSPTDTQYF.

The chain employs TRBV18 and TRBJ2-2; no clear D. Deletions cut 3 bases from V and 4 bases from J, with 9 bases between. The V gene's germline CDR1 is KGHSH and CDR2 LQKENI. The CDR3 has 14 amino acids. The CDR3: CASSPQGSTGELFF. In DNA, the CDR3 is TGTGCCAGCTCACCGCAAGGGTCCACCGGGGAGCTGTTTTTT.

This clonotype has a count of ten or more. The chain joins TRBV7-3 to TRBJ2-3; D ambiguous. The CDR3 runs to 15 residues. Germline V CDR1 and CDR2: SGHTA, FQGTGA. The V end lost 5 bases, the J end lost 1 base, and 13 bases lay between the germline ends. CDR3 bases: TGTGCCAGCAGCGCCATGTCTCGGGGCACAGATACGCAGTATTTT. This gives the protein CASSAMSRGTDTQYF.

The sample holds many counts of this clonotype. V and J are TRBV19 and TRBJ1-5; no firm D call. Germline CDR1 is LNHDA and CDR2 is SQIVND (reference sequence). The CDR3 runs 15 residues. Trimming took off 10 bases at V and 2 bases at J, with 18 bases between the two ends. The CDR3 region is CATTTFGEGNQPQHF. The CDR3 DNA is TGTGCCACCACTACCTTTGGGGAGGGCAATCAGCCCCAGCATTTT. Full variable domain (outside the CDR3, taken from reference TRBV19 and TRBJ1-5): DGGITQSPKYLFRKEGQNVTLSCEQNLNHDAMYWYRQDPGQGLRLIYYSQIVNDFQKGDIAEGYSVSREKKESFPLTVTSAQKNPTAFYLCATTTFGEGNQPQHFGDGTRLSIL.